This T cell receptor beta chain is drawn from a study of T cell changes during pregnancy in multiple sclerosis. The assay was immunoSEQ multiplex PCR, and TCRdb's table has in-frame clones only and misses some. The profile covers under 25,000 clones, with 70% to 90% appearing a single time and around 8% taken by the ten largest. Germline V gene sequence: CDR1 LGHNA, CDR2 YSLEER. This CDR3 has 18 amino acids. V shed 0 bases and J 3 bases; nucleotides not matched to a gene: 7. The V and J genes are TRBV4-3 and TRBJ2-7; 14 bases fit TRBD2. The clonotype was recovered from a female donor in good health, enrolled as a control in a pregnancy study. Sequencing was performed on CD8+ T cells from peripheral blood mononuclear cells, taken in the first trimester of pregnancy. The CDR3 loop reads CASSQEGLAGAQHYEQYF. CDR3 coding DNA: TGCGCCAGCAGCCAAGAGGGACTAGCGGGGGCCCAACACTACGAGCAGTACTTC.